The rows below give T cell receptor beta chains drawn from one sample of a study of CD8 T cells in Susac syndrome. TCRdb used MiXCR to reprocess the immunoSEQ multiplex PCR reads, holding one entry per CDR3 protein. The sample yields about 130,000 distinct CDR3 sequences, more than 90% seen once. Material for sequencing was CD4+ T cells from PBMCs. These receptor sequences come from a human donor in good health. Each CDR3 is given with its conserved first and last residue. A D gene is named only where the DNA matches it firmly. Expanded clones get a size class; other rows say once, few or many, or leave the size out.

>.|TRBV28|.|TRBJ2-4
TGTGCCAGCAGTTTATCCTCGTCGACAGGTGCGATATTAAACATTCAGTACTTC
CASSLSSSTGAILNIQYF
>.|TRBV28|.|TRBJ1-3
TGTGCCAGCAGTTACGGGGCTGGAAACACCATATATTTT
CASSYGAGNTIYF
>.|TRBV29-1|.|TRBJ1-1
TGCAGCGTCGTTCCCAGGGGTATGAACACTGAAGCTTTCTTT
CSVVPRGMNTEAFF
>.|TRBV2|once|TRBJ2-1
TGTGCCAGCAATGTAGGGGGATACAATGAGCAGTTCTTC
CASNVGGYNEQFF
>TRBD2|TRBV7-2|.|TRBJ2-7
TGTGCCAGCAGCTTTCTCGGACTAGCGGGGAGCTCCTACGAGCAGTACTTC
CASSFLGLAGSSYEQYF
>.|TRBV3-1|.|TRBJ2-2
TGTGCCAGCACTAGGGAAAAGGTCACCGGGGAGCTGTTTTTT
CASTREKVTGELFF
>.|TRBV7-2|.|TRBJ2-6
TGTGCCAGCAGCTATAGCGCCGCGGTCTCTGGGGCCAACGTCCTGACTTTC
CASSYSAAVSGANVLTF
>.|TRBV10-3|.|TRBJ1-5
TGTGCCATCAGTGGGACCGGGAATCAGCCCCAGCATTTT
CAISGTGNQPQHF
>.|TRBV6-6|.|TRBJ1-5
TGTGCCAGCAGGAGGGGGGTGGGTCAGCCCCAGCATTTT
CASRRGVGQPQHF
>.|TRBV7-2|.|TRBJ2-7
TGTGCCAGCAGTCGGGGAGCTAGCGAGCAGTACTTC
CASSRGASEQYF
>.|TRBV7-2|few|TRBJ2-7
TGTGCCAGCAGCTTATCTGGCTACGAGCAGTACTTC
CASSLSGYEQYF
>.|TRBV2|.|TRBJ2-1
TGTGCCAGCAGTGAAGCCTATGAGCAGTTCTTC
CASSEAYEQFF
>.|TRBV28|.|TRBJ2-7
TGTGCCAGCAGTTTCGGGCCAGCCTACGAGCAGTACTTC
CASSFGPAYEQYF
>TRBD1|TRBV20-1|.|TRBJ2-2
TGCAGTGCTACGGACAGGGAGAACACCGGGGAGCTGTTTTTT
CSATDRENTGELFF
>TRBD1|TRBV28|.|TRBJ1-2
TGTGCCAGCAGTCCCTCGGACAGGGCGAACTATGGCTACACCTTC
CASSPSDRANYGYTF
>.|TRBV6-6|.|TRBJ2-3
TGTGCCAGCGGAGGGGAGGAAACGCAGTATTTT
CASGGEETQYF
>TRBD1|TRBV2|.|TRBJ1-5
TGTGCCAGCAGAGGGACAGGGGGCCCAAGCAATCAGCCCCAGCATTTT
CASRGTGGPSNQPQHF
>.|TRBV5-1|once|TRBJ1-5
TGCGCCAGCAGCTTCCAGGGCCGTAGCAATCAGCCCCAGCATTTT
CASSFQGRSNQPQHF
>TRBD1|TRBV28|.|TRBJ2-7
TGTGCCAGCAGCCGTCCCGGGACAGGGGCTGGGCAGTACTTC
CASSRPGTGAGQYF
>.|TRBV12-3/TRBV12-4|.|TRBJ2-7
TGTGCCAGCAGTTCCTCCTCGACAGGATCTTCCTACGAGCAGTACTTC
CASSSSSTGSSYEQYF
>.|TRBV28|.|TRBJ1-2
TGTGCCAGCAGTTCCGGCAACTATGGCTACACCTTC
CASSSGNYGYTF
>TRBD2|TRBV2|.|TRBJ2-2
TGTGCCAGCAGGGGGACTAGCGGGAGTAGCACCGGGGAGCTGTTTTTT
CASRGTSGSSTGELFF
>TRBD2|TRBV6-5|.|TRBJ2-1
TGTGCCAGCAGTTACTCCTGGCGGGAGAGCTCCTACAATGAGCAGTTCTTC
CASSYSWRESSYNEQFF
>TRBD1|TRBV2|.|TRBJ1-1
TGTGCCAGCAGTAAACAGGGGGCGAGGGCTGAAGCTTTCTTT
CASSKQGARAEAFF
>.|TRBV3-1|.|TRBJ1-1
TGTGCCAGCAGCCAGTTGTTAGTCGGGGAAGGTGAAGCTTTCTTT
CASSQLLVGEGEAFF
>TRBD1|TRBV6-5|.|TRBJ1-3
TGTGCCAGCAGTCGCGGGACAGGTCCTGGAAACACCATATATTTT
CASSRGTGPGNTIYF
>TRBD1|TRBV28|.|TRBJ2-1
TGTGCCAGCAGTGGCTCCGGGACAGGGGGCTACAATGAGCAGTTCTTC
CASSGSGTGGYNEQFF
>TRBD1|TRBV27|once|TRBJ2-5
TGTGCCAGCAGTTTATCGACAGGGGGCGCCACCCAAGAGACCCAGTACTTC
CASSLSTGGATQETQYF
>TRBD1|TRBV24-1|.|TRBJ2-1
TGTGCCACCAGTGATCCGGGACAGGGGGGTAATGAGCAGTTCTTC
CATSDPGQGGNEQFF
>.|TRBV6-2/TRBV6-3|.|TRBJ1-1
TGTGCCAGCAGTTACGGAGGGTCCCCGGACACTGAAGCTTTCTTT
CASSYGGSPDTEAFF
>.|TRBV13|.|TRBJ2-1
TGTGCCAGCAGCTTAGCACAACCGGGGCAGTTCTTC
CASSLAQPGQFF
>.|TRBV15|once|TRBJ2-7
TGTGCCACCAGCAGAGAAGGAGGACCACCTTCCTACGAGCAGTACTTC
CATSREGGPPSYEQYF
>.|TRBV6-5|.|TRBJ2-1
TGTGCCAGCAGTTACCGGCGACAGGACAGCTCCTACAATGAGCAGTTCTTC
CASSYRRQDSSYNEQFF
>.|TRBV2|.|TRBJ2-3
TGTGCCTCCGGGGCCCGCACAGATACGCAGTATTTT
CASGARTDTQYF
>.|TRBV7-2|.|TRBJ2-1
TGTGCCAGCAGCCCGAAGGGACCACGAGGGGAGCAGTTCTTC
CASSPKGPRGEQFF
>.|TRBV24-1|once|TRBJ2-2
TGTGCCACCAGTGGCTGGGAAACCGGGGAGCTGTTTTTT
CATSGWETGELFF
>.|TRBV7-9|.|TRBJ1-1
TGTGCCAGCAGCTTAGACACAGGAAAAGCTTTCTTT
CASSLDTGKAFF
>.|TRBV6-5|once|TRBJ2-1
TGTGCCAGCAGTCACCGGAAGGGGACAAATTACAATGAGCAGTTCTTC
CASSHRKGTNYNEQFF
>.|TRBV30|.|TRBJ2-7
TGTGCCTGGAGTGTACACAGTCCCTACGAGCAGTACTTC
CAWSVHSPYEQYF
>TRBD2|TRBV5-1|.|TRBJ2-1
TGCGCCAGCACCTCCCAGTTGGGCGGGAGAAACAATGAGCAGTTCTTC
CASTSQLGGRNNEQFF
>.|TRBV12-3/TRBV12-4|.|TRBJ2-3
TGTGCCAGCAGTTTGGGCGAGGCAGATACGCAGTATTTT
CASSLGEADTQYF
>.|TRBV7-2|.|TRBJ2-5
TGTGCCAGCAGCTTAGAGATAGGGCGCCGCCAAGAGACCCAGTACTTC
CASSLEIGRRQETQYF
>TRBD2|TRBV12-3/TRBV12-4|.|TRBJ2-7
TGTGCCAGCAATACGGGACTAGCAACCAACGAGCAGTACTTC
CASNTGLATNEQYF
>.|TRBV28|.|TRBJ2-3
TGTGCCAGCAGTATCGGTGTAGTGGAAAACACGCAGTATTTT
CASSIGVVENTQYF
>.|TRBV18|.|TRBJ2-7
TGTGCCAGCTCACCAAGGACAAGCTCCTACGAGCAGTACTTC
CASSPRTSSYEQYF
>.|TRBV25-1|.|TRBJ2-1
TGTGCCAGCCTTTGCCCAGATGAGCAGTTCTTC
CASLCPDEQFF
>TRBD2|TRBV7-6|.|TRBJ2-3
TGTGCCAGCAGCACCGAAGGCGCGGGAGGGCAGTATTTT
CASSTEGAGGQYF
>TRBD2|TRBV6-2/TRBV6-3|.|TRBJ2-1
TGTGCCAGCAGGGCGGGAGGTTCCCATGAGCAGTTCTTC
CASRAGGSHEQFF
>.|TRBV30|.|TRBJ1-2
TGTGCCTGGAGTCTCACCAGGGACGGCTTCTATGGCTACACCTTC
CAWSLTRDGFYGYTF
>.|TRBV4-1|.|TRBJ2-7
TGCGCCAGCAGCCAAGTACGCTCGGGAGAGCAGTACTTC
CASSQVRSGEQYF
>.|TRBV5-1|.|TRBJ2-7
TGCGCCAGCAGCTTGCCCAGGCTCTACGAGCAGTACTTC
CASSLPRLYEQYF
>.|TRBV3-1|.|TRBJ1-1
TGTGCCAGCAGCCAATCGCTGACATTCTTGAACACTGAAGCTTTCTTT
CASSQSLTFLNTEAFF
>TRBD1|TRBV4-1|.|TRBJ1-6
TGCGCCAGCAGCCAAGATCGAGGACAGGGGGCGGGTAATTCACCCCTCCACTTT
CASSQDRGQGAGNSPLHF
>.|TRBV5-1|.|TRBJ2-1
TGCGCCAGCAGCTTAAGCAGTAACAACAACGAGCAGTTCTTC
CASSLSSNNNEQFF
>.|TRBV7-2|.|TRBJ2-3
TGTGCCAGCAGCTTAGCGGGTATAAGCACAGATACGCAGTATTTT
CASSLAGISTDTQYF
>TRBD2|TRBV18|.|TRBJ2-7
TGTGCCAGCTCCCCCCTAGCGGGACCTACCACCTACGAGCAGTACTTC
CASSPLAGPTTYEQYF
>TRBD2|TRBV20-1|.|TRBJ2-2
TGCAGTGCTAGTAGCGGGAGGGGGAACGGGGAGCTGTTTTTT
CSASSGRGNGELFF
>.|TRBV5-1|.|TRBJ2-7
TGCGCCAGCAGCTTGGCCGGCGGGACGTCCTACGAGCAGTACTTC
CASSLAGGTSYEQYF
>TRBD2|TRBV5-4|.|TRBJ2-4
TGTGCCAGCAGCTTGGATCTCGGGAGGGAAGCCAAAAACATTCAGTACTTC
CASSLDLGREAKNIQYF
>.|TRBV7-9|.|TRBJ1-1
TGTGCCAGCAGCTTAGACGACAGCCTTGAAGCTTTCTTT
CASSLDDSLEAFF